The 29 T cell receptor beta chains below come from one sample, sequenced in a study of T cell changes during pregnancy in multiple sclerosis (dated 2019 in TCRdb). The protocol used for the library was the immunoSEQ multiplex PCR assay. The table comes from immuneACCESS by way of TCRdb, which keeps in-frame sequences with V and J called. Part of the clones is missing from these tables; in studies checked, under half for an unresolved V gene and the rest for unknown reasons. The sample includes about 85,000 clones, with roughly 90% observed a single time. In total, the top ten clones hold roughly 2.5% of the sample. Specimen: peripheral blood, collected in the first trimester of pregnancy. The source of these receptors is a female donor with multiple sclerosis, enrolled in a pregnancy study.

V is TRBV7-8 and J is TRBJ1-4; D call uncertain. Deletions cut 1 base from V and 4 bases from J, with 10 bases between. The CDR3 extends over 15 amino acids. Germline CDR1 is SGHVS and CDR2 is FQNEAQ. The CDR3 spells CASSLVPPDNEKLFF. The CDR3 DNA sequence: TGTGCCAGCAGCTTAGTTCCGCCAGATAATGAAAAACTGTTTTTT.

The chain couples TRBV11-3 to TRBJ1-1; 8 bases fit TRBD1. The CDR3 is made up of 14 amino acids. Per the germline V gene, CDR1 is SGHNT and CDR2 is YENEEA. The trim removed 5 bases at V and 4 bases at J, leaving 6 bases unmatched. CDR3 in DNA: TGTGCCAGCAGCAAGAGGACAGGGCCCACTGAAGCTTTCTTT. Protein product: CASSKRTGPTEAFF.

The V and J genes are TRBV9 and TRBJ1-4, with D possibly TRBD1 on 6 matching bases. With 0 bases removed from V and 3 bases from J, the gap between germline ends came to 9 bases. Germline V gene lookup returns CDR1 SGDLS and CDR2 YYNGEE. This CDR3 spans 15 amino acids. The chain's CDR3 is CASSVEGVANEKLFF. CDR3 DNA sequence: TGTGCCAGCAGCGTAGAGGGGGTTGCTAATGAAAAACTGTTTTTT.

The CDR3 loop reads CASSINLGQGLGEQYF. The CDR3 DNA sequence: TGTGCCAGTAGTATAAATCTGGGACAGGGGCTCGGCGAGCAGTACTTC. The rearrangement uses TRBV19 and TRBJ2-7, with TRBD1 identical over 10 bases. Germline V gene lookup returns CDR1 LNHDA and CDR2 SQIVND (reference sequence). V shed 2 bases, J shed 6 bases, and the junction held 10 bases outside the gene matches. This CDR3 is built from 16 residues.

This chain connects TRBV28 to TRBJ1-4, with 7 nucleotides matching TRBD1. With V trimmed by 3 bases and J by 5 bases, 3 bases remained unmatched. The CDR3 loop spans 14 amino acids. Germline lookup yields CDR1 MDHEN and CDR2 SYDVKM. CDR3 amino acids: CASSLTTGNEKLFF. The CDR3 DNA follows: TGTGCCAGCAGTTTGACGACAGGGAATGAAAAACTGTTTTTT.

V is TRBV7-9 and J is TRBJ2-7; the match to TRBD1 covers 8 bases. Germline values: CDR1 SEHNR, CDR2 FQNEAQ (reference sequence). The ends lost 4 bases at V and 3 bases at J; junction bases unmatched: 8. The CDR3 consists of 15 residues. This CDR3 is CASSSQGASFYEQYF. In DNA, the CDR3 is TGTGCCAGCAGCTCTCAGGGGGCATCGTTCTACGAGCAGTACTTC.

The CDR3 here is CASMQGWRTEAFF. Written as DNA, the CDR3 is TGTGCCAGCATGCAGGGGTGGCGGACTGAAGCTTTCTTT. The chain recombines TRBV6-1 with TRBJ1-1; D is perhaps TRBD1 (6 bases). The ends were cut back, 7 bases at V and 5 bases at J, with 14 bases in the middle. The CDR3 totals 13 residues. The V gene's germline CDR1 is MNHNS and CDR2 SASEGT.

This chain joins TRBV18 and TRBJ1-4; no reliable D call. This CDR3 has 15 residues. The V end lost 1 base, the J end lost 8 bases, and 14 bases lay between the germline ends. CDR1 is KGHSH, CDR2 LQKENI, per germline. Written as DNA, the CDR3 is TGTGCCAGCTCACCACGCGGGTTAACTGAAGAAAAACTGTTTTTT. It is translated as CASSPRGLTEEKLFF.

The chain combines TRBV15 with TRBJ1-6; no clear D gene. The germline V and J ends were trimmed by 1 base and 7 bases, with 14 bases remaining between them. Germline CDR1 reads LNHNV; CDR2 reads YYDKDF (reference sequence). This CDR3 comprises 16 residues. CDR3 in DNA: TGTGCCACCAGCAGAGGGGATGCGGGCAGAAATTCACCCCTCCACTTT. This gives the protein CATSRGDAGRNSPLHF.

The CDR3 is CASSSGLQTGELFF. CDR3 in DNA: TGTGCCAGTAGTTCGGGACTTCAAACCGGGGAGCTGTTTTTT. The rearrangement joins TRBV19 to TRBJ2-2; TRBD2 is a possible D gene (6 bases). The CDR3 extends over 14 amino acids. V lost 5 bases, J lost 5 bases, and 12 bases lay in between. Germline-derived CDR1 and CDR2 are LNHDA and SQIVND (reference sequence).

The CDR3 reads CASSPLSGMNTEAFF. CDR3 sequence (DNA): TGTGCCAGCTCACCACTGTCGGGGATGAACACTGAAGCTTTCTTT. The V gene is TRBV18, the J gene TRBJ1-1; D uncertain. This CDR3 has 15 amino acids. Germline CDR1 is KGHSH and CDR2 is LQKENI. V was shortened by 1 base and J by 0 bases, with 9 bases between the two germline ends.

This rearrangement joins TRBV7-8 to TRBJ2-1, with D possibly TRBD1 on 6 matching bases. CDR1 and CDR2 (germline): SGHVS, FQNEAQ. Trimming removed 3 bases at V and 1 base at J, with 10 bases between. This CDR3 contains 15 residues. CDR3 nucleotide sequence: TGTGCCAGCAGCTTTCAGGGGCCTTCCTACAATGAGCAGTTCTTC. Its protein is CASSFQGPSYNEQFF.

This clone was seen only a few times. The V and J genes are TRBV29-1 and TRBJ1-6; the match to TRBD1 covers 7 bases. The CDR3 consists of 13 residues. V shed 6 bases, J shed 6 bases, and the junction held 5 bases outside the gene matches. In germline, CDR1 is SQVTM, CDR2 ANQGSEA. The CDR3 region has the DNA TGCAGCGTCGGGGACAGCACTAATTCACCCCTCCACTTT. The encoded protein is CSVGDSTNSPLHF.

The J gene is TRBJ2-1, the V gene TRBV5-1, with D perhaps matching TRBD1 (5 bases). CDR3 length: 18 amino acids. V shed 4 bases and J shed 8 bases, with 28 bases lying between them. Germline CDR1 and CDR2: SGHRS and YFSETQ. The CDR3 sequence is CASSTRPGSGWEPYEQFF. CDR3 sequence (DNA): TGCGCCAGCAGCACCCGACCCGGGTCAGGGTGGGAACCCTATGAGCAGTTCTTC.

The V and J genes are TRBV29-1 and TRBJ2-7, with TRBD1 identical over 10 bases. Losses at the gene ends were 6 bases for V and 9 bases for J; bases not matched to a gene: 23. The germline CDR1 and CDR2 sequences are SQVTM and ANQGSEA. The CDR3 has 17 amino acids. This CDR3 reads CSVATPAPTGGDLRQYF. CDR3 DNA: TGCAGCGTCGCCACACCTGCTCCGACAGGGGGCGACCTAAGGCAGTACTTC.

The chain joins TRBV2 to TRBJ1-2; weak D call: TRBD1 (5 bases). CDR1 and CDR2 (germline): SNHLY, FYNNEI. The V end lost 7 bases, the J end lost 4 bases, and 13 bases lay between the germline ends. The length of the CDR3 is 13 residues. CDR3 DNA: TGTGCCAGCACGGGGACTCCGATCTATGGCTACACCTTC. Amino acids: CASTGTPIYGYTF.

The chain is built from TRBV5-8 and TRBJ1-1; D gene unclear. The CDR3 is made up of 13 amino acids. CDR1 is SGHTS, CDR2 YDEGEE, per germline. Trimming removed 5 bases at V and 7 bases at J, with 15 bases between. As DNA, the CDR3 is TGTGCCAGCAGGCCCCTAGTGATGCGTGAAGCTTTCTTT. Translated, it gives CASRPLVMREAFF.

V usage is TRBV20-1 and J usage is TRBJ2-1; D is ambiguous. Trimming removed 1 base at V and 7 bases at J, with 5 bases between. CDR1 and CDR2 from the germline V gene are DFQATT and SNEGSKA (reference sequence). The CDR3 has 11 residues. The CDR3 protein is CSARVGNEQFF. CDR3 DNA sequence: TGCAGTGCTAGAGTCGGGAATGAGCAGTTCTTC.

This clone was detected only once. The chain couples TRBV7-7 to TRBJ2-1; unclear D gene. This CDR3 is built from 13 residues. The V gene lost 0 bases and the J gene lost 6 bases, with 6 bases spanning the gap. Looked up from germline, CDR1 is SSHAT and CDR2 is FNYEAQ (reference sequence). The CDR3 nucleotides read TGTGCCAGCAGCTTAGCGCCTAGCAATGAGCAGTTCTTC. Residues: CASSLAPSNEQFF. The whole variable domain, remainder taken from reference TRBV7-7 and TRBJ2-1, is GAGVSQSPRYKVTKRGQDVTLRCDPISSHATLYWYQQALGQGPEFLTYFNYEAQPDKSGLPSDRFSAERPEGSISTLTIQRTEQRDSAMYRCASSLAPSNEQFFGPGTRLTVL.

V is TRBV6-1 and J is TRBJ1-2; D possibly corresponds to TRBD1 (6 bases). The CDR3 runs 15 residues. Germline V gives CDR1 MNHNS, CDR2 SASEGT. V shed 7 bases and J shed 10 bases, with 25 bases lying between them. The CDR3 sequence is CASTLGQSTQGVYTF. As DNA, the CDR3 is TGTGCCAGCACCCTAGGACAGTCGACCCAGGGTGTCTACACCTTC.

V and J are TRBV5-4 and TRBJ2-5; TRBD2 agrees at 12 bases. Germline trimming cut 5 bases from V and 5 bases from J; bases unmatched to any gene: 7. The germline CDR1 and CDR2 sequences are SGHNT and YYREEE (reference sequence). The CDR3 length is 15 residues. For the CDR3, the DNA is TGTGCCAGCAGAAGACTAGCGGGGGTTGGGGAGACCCAGTACTTC. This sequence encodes CASRRLAGVGETQYF. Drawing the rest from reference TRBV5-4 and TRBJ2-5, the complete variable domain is ETGVTQSPTHLIKTRGQQVTLRCSSQSGHNTVSWYQQALGQGPQFIFQYYREEENGRGNFPPRFSGLQFPNYSSELNVNALELDDSALYLCASRRLAGVGETQYFGPGTRLLVL.

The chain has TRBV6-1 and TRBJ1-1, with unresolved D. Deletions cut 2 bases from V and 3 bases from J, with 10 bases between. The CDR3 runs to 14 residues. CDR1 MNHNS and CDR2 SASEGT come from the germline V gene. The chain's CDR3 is CASSELGFYTEAFF. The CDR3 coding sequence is TGTGCCAGCAGTGAACTCGGGTTTTACACTGAAGCTTTCTTT.

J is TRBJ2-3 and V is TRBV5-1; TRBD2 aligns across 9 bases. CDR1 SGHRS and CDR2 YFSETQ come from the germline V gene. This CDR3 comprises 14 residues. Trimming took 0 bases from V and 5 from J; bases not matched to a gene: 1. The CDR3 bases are TGCGCCAGCAGCTTGGGCGGGGGGGGAGATACGCAGTATTTT. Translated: CASSLGGGGDTQYF.

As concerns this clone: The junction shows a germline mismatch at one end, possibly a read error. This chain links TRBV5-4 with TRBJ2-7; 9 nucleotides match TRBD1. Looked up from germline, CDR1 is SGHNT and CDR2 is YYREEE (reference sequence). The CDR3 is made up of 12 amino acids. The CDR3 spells CASSPKTGGIDF. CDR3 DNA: TGTGCCAGCAGCCCAAAGACAGGGGGGATCGACTTC.

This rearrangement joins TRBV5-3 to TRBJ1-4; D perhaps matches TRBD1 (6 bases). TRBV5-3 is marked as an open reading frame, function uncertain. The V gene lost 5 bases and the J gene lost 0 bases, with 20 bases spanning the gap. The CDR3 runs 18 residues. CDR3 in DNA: TGTGCCAGAAGTTCGGAGGGGGGGCGGCGGGCAACTAATGAAAAACTGTTTTTT. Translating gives CARSSEGGRRATNEKLFF.

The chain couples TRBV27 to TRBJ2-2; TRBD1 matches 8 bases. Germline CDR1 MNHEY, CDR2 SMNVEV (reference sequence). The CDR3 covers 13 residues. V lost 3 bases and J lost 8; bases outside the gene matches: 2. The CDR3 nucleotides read TGTGCCAGCAGTTTCTACAGGGGGGGGGAGCTGTTTTTT. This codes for CASSFYRGGELFF.

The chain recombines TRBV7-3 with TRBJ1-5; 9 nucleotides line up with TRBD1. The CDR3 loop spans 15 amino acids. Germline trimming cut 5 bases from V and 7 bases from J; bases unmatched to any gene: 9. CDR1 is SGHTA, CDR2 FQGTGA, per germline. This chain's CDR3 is CASSEGGTGSQPQHF. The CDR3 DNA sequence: TGTGCCAGCAGCGAGGGTGGGACAGGGTCCCAGCCCCAGCATTTT.

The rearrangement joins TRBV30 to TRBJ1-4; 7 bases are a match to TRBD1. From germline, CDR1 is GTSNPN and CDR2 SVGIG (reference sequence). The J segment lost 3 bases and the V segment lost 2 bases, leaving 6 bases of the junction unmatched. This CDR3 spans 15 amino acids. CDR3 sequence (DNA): TGTGCCTGGAGTAAGGGGGACAGTTCTAATGAAAAACTGTTTTTT. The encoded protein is CAWSKGDSSNEKLFF.

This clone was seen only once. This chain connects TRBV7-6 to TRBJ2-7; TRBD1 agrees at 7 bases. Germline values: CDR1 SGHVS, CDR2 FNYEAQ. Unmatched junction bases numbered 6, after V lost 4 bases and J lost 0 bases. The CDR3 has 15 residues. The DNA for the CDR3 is TGTGCCAGCAGCTCTTACCGGGACAGCTCCTACGAGCAGTACTTC. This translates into CASSSYRDSSYEQYF.